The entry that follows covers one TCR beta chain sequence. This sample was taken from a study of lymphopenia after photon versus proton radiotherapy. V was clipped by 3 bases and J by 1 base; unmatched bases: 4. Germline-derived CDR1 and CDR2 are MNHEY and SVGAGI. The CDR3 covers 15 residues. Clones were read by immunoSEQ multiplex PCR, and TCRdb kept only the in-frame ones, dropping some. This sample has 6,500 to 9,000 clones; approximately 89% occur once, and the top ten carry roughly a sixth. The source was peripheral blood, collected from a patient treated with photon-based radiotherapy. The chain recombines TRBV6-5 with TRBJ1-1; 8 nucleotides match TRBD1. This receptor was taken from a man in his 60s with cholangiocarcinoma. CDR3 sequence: CASSYAGTGNTEAFF. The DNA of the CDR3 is TGTGCCAGCAGTTATGCCGGGACAGGGAACACTGAAGCTTTCTTT.